Described below is a single T cell receptor (beta chain) sequence and its context. The J segment lost 4 bases and the V segment lost 3 bases, leaving 10 bases of the junction unmatched. The germline V gene encodes CDR1 LNHDA and CDR2 SQIVND (reference sequence). The CDR3 length is 17 residues. In the original analysis: Nucleated cell counts were estimated from reference gene primer amplification. Libraries were prepared by immunoSEQ multiplex PCR; TCRdb keeps only in-frame clonotypes and omits some of them. D and trimming come from the DNA, and the V and J calls and clone size come from that table. The profile covers fewer than 250,000 clones, with around four fifths appearing a single time and about 2% taken by the ten largest. These data come from a study of blood T cell repertoires in COVID-19. Study background: Researchers got acute and convalescent COVID-19 samples from the United States, Italy and Spain. Nucleic acid was either cDNA or gDNA, and it came from T cells, B-cell-depleted T cells, or PBMCs.

This clonotype originated in a woman aged 80 or over with acute or convalescent COVID-19. The chain employs TRBV19 and TRBJ2-7, with TRBD2 identical over 12 bases. Sample: peripheral blood. The CDR3 nucleotides are TGTGCCAGTAGTATCGCCCCCTCTAGCGGGGGGGCTTACGAGCAGTACTTC. This translates into CASSIAPSSGGAYEQYF.